In its sample, the clone carrying this T cell receptor beta chain was seen a few times. The antigen remains unidentified. In TCRdb, the reads were re-called with MiXCR into one record per CDR3 protein. In the table there are roughly 120,000 distinct CDR3 sequences, around 9.1% of which are singletons. The source of the sample is a study of T cell repertoires in cytomegalovirus infection. The CDR3 spans 15 residues. V lost 7 bases, J lost 0 bases, and 12 bases lay in between. Germline V CDR1 and CDR2: LNHDA, SQIVND (reference sequence). The source of this sequence is a human donor in good health (CMV status not recorded). Some clones in this sample may be carry-over from other donors' samples. The sequenced sample was PBMCs, sequenced either directly or after in vitro stimulation (not recorded which). The chain couples TRBV19 to TRBJ2-2, with D possibly TRBD2 on 5 matching bases. CDR3 in DNA: TGTGCCAGTACGGTTCTAGCTGCGAACACCGGGGAGCTGTTTTTT. Amino acids: CASTVLAANTGELFF.